This paragraph reports one T cell receptor (beta chain). Its specificity is unknown. Measured with immunoSEQ multiplex PCR; TCRdb has only the in-frame clones, and not every one. The sample holds 95,000 to 150,000 clones; 70% to 90% are singletons and the top ten take about 6.9%. The study drew the donors from its approximately 120-subject validation cohort, separate from the roughly 710-subject first cohort. The CDR3 extends over 13 amino acids. Trimming removed 6 bases from V and 7 bases from J, with 15 bases in between. The germline V gene encodes CDR1 MNHEY and CDR2 SVGAGI. The data derive from a study of cytomegalovirus exposure and HLA in healthy donors. Overall study: The same platform was used for the 100 to 150 validation repertoires as for the 666 first-cohort repertoires, as reported in a later analysis. Study-level results: The classifier reportedly diagnosed cytomegalovirus status with high sensitivity and specificity.

Material for sequencing was PBMCs. The gene calls are TRBV6-5 and TRBJ1-2; possibly TRBD1 for D (6 bases). The TCR comes from a woman younger than 35 in good health and CMV-seropositive. The CDR3 nucleotides read TGTGCCAGCAGCAAACAGGGACGTCGTGGCTACACCTTC. The encoded protein is CASSKQGRRGYTF.